The 4 T cell receptor beta chains below all came from one sample that was sequenced in a study of OX40 agonist ivuxolimab in advanced cancers. Profiled with immunoSEQ multiplex PCR; TCRdb holds only in-frame clones, not every one. The table lists approximately 80,000 clones, around 85% of them singletons. The starting material was CD4+ or CD8+ T cells sorted from blood, obtained in a trial of the OX40 agonist ivuxolimab. The receptors shown here come from an adult with an advanced solid tumor such as melanoma, head and neck, liver or kidney cancer.

This chain links TRBV5-1 with TRBJ2-5, with TRBD1 identical over 8 bases. In germline, CDR1 is SGHRS, CDR2 YFSETQ. The V gene end was trimmed by 6 bases and the J gene end by 5 bases; junction bases not matched to a gene: 9. The CDR3 loop spans 14 amino acids. CDR3 bases: TGCGCCAGCAACCCAGGGGGCGCGGGGGAGACCCAGTACTTC. Its translation: CASNPGGAGETQYF.

The chain couples TRBV7-2 to TRBJ2-2; possibly TRBD1 or TRBD2 for D (6 bases each). V was pared by 2 bases and J by 3 bases, with 13 bases between. Germline CDR1 SGHTA, CDR2 FQGNSA. This CDR3 comprises 16 residues. This CDR3 is CASSLTSGGHTGELFF. DNA of the CDR3: TGTGCCAGCAGCTTAACTTCCGGGGGCCACACCGGGGAGCTGTTTTTT. The full variable domain, with the rest looked up from reference TRBV7-2 and TRBJ2-2, is GAGVSQSPSNKVTEKGKDVELRCDPISGHTALYWYRQSLGQGLEFLIYFQGNSAPDKSGLPSDRFSAERTGGSVSTLTIQRTQQEDSAVYLCASSLTSGGHTGELFFGEGSRLTVL.

The chain joins TRBV2 to TRBJ2-2; TRBD2 aligns across 9 bases. Germline CDR1 and CDR2: SNHLY and FYNNEI. CDR3 length equals 16 residues. The ends lost 2 bases at V and 4 bases at J; junction bases unmatched: 5. The CDR3 protein is CASSELAGGTTGELFF. In nucleotides, the CDR3 is TGTGCCAGCAGTGAACTGGCGGGGGGGACCACCGGGGAGCTGTTTTTT.

The V and J genes are TRBV9 and TRBJ2-3; D remains ambiguous. The CDR3 runs 15 residues. V lost 3 bases and J lost 3, with 14 bases in between. Germline CDR1 SGDLS, CDR2 YYNGEE. The CDR3, as DNA: TGTGCCAGCAGCGCCTTCGGTGAGACAACAGATACGCAGTATTTT. Translation: CASSAFGETTDTQYF.